The clone carrying this TCR beta chain was observed a handful of times. Its antigen remains unknown. The PCR had 60 Vbeta and 13 Jbeta primers. The repertoire was sequenced with immunoSEQ multiplex PCR; TCRdb's copy has only in-frame clones and lacks some. There are a few hundred thousand clones in the sample; around 89% occur only once, and roughly 1% lies in the top ten. This entry is derived from a study of cytomegalovirus exposure and HLA in healthy donors. Overall study results and limits: Across donors, sequencing depth was assumed by presence/absence analyses to be roughly uniform. Rarity characterized most TCR sequences, yet some public TCRs appeared in many donors.

There were likely unrecorded immune exposures, though donors were nominally healthy when sampled. CDR1 SQVTM and CDR2 ANQGSEA come from the germline V gene. Trimming pared 7 bases from V and 7 bases from J, leaving 11 bases between. CDR3 length: 11 amino acids. The TCR comes from a woman in her late teens or twenties in good health and CMV-seronegative. The genes are TRBV29-1 and TRBJ2-1; D uncertain. Sequences were obtained from PBMCs. This chain's CDR3 is CSALDLNEQFF. CDR3 DNA: TGCAGCGCCTTAGATTTGAATGAGCAGTTCTTC.